Described below is a single TCR beta chain sequence and its context. What it binds is unknown. This sample was included in a study of graft-versus-host responses after intestinal transplantation. Looking at the study overall: Transplants were multivisceral, liver-intestinal, or isolated intestinal. Following induction with anti-thymocyte globulin, all recipients were given tacrolimus and steroids for two to three years.

Only in-frame clones appear in the TCRdb table, and some are missing; sequencing was by immunoSEQ multiplex PCR. Of over 120,000 clones listed, 85% to 95% are singletons. Study observations and caveats: Recipient marrow harbored GvH clones, some of which surfaced first in ileum or blood. Levels of circulating GvH clones at their peak were associated with early post-transplant HvG declines.

The source of this sequence is a human donor who received an intestinal transplant. Sequencing used unstimulated CD4+ T cells sorted from spleen or lymph node cells, obtained before intestinal transplant.

CDR3: CASSPQGYNQPQHF. The CDR3 DNA reads TGTGCCAGCAGTCCACAGGGGTACAATCAGCCCCAGCATTTT. This sequence joins TRBV27 and TRBJ1-5, with 7 bases lining up with TRBD1. CDR1 MNHEY and CDR2 SMNVEV come from the germline V gene (reference sequence). The CDR3 has 14 amino acids. Trimming at V came to 5 bases and at J to 3 bases, leaving 4 bases not matched to a gene.